A selection of T cell receptor beta chains follows, all from one sample in a study of Tregs in tolerant kidney transplant recipients. Libraries were prepared by immunoSEQ multiplex PCR; TCRdb keeps only in-frame clonotypes and omits some of them. The sample yields about 120,000 clones, almost 95% seen once. Sequencing was carried out using CD4+ T cells from blood. The receptors here all came from a human donor in good health. Each CDR3 is given with its conserved first and last residue. D genes are given only for firm matches. Clone size is not always given. Where it is, it says once, few, many or a class for expanded clones.

TGTGCCAGCAGTTACTCGAAAAGGGAGGGGAATGAGCAGTTCTTC,CASSYSKREGNEQFF,15,-,TRBD2,TRBV6-6,TRBJ2-1
TGTGCCAGCAGCTTAGATGTGGTGGCGGGGCAGTTCTTC,CASSLDVVAGQFF,13,-,-,TRBV7-9,TRBJ2-1
TGTGCCAGTAGCAGACAGGGAGGCTATGGCTACACCTTC,CASSRQGGYGYTF,13,-,TRBD1,TRBV19,TRBJ1-2
TGTGCCAGCAGTGAATGGCGGACTAGCGGGAGTTACGAGCAGTACTTC,CASSEWRTSGSYEQYF,16,-,TRBD2,TRBV6-1,TRBJ2-7
TGTGCCAGCAGTTACTCGGGCGGTTTGTACAATGAGCAGTTCTTC,CASSYSGGLYNEQFF,15,-,-,TRBV6-6,TRBJ2-1
TGTGCCAGCAGTGTCGCTCGTCACACCGGGGAGCTGTTTTTT,CASSVARHTGELFF,14,-,-,TRBV2,TRBJ2-2
TGTGCCAGCAGTTACTCGAAGAACACTGAAGCTTTCTTT,CASSYSKNTEAFF,13,-,-,TRBV6-5,TRBJ1-1
TGTGCCAGCTCACCGGTGGACACAGATACGCAGTATTTT,CASSPVDTDTQYF,13,once,-,TRBV18,TRBJ2-3
TGCAGCCTCCGCCCTTTGACAGTTGAGACTTTCTTT,CSLRPLTVETFF,12,-,-,TRBV29-1,TRBJ1-1
TGTGCCAGCAGCTGGACAAGTGGTAATGAGCAGTTCTTC,CASSWTSGNEQFF,13,-,-,TRBV2,TRBJ2-1
TGTGCCAGCAGTTACTCTGGCGGGAGGGCGGGGGAGACCCAGTACTTC,CASSYSGGRAGETQYF,16,once,TRBD2,TRBV6-6,TRBJ2-5
TGTGCCAGCAGTGATGGTCAGGGTCCGGGCTACACCTTC,CASSDGQGPGYTF,13,-,-,TRBV2,TRBJ1-2
TGTGCCAGCACCCAGGGGGCTCCGAACACCGGGGAGCTGTTTTTT,CASTQGAPNTGELFF,15,-,TRBD1,TRBV6-1,TRBJ2-2
TGTGCCAGCACGAGACAGGCCCCCTCCTACGAGCAGTACTTC,CASTRQAPSYEQYF,14,-,-,TRBV6-1,TRBJ2-7
TGTGCCTGGGGTGGGCCGAACTCTGGAAACACCATATATTTT,CAWGGPNSGNTIYF,14,-,-,TRBV30,TRBJ1-3
TGTGCTTGCGAGGGGACAGGACGAGAAAAACTGTTTTTT,CACEGTGREKLFF,13,-,TRBD1,TRBV30,TRBJ1-4
TGTGCCAGCATGGGGCTCCCGGGACTCCCTCCCAATGAGCAGTTCTTC,CASMGLPGLPPNEQFF,16,-,-,TRBV2,TRBJ2-1
TGCGCCAGCAGCCATGCTGGGGGATCCTACTATGGCTACACCTTC,CASSHAGGSYYGYTF,15,-,-,TRBV4-1,TRBJ1-2
TGTGCCAGCAGCCTGGGACTAGCGGTATCCTACAATGAGCAGTTCTTC,CASSLGLAVSYNEQFF,16,-,TRBD2,TRBV7-9,TRBJ2-1
TGTGCCAGTAGGGCGGGACAGTCCTACGAGCAGTACTTC,CASRAGQSYEQYF,13,-,-,TRBV19,TRBJ2-7
TGTGCCAGCAGCACCCCGAAACAGGGATTTGGTGGCTACACCTTC,CASSTPKQGFGGYTF,15,-,-,TRBV7-8,TRBJ1-2
TGCAGCGTCCGGGGGCTAAGCTCTGGGGCCAACGTCCTGACTTTC,CSVRGLSSGANVLTF,15,-,-,TRBV29-1,TRBJ2-6
TGTGCCAGCAGTGACTCGGGTGCTGCCTCCACTGAAGCTTTCTTT,CASSDSGAASTEAFF,15,-,-,TRBV6-4,TRBJ1-1
TGTGCCAGCAGCGGGGAACCCGGGACCCAGTACTTC,CASSGEPGTQYF,12,-,-,TRBV11-2,TRBJ2-5
TGCGCCAGCAGCTCACAGGGATACTATGGCTACACCTTC,CASSSQGYYGYTF,13,-,-,TRBV5-1,TRBJ1-2
TGTGCCAGCAGCTTGCAGGGGGCGGTCACTGAAGCTTTCTTT,CASSLQGAVTEAFF,14,-,TRBD1,TRBV7-8,TRBJ1-1
TGCAGCGTGGCTGCTACAGGGATGAACACTGAAGCTTTCTTT,CSVAATGMNTEAFF,14,few,-,TRBV29-1,TRBJ1-1
TGCGCCAGCAGCTCGTCAGGGGGCTCTGGGGCCAACGTCCTGACTTTC,CASSSSGGSGANVLTF,16,-,TRBD1,TRBV5-1,TRBJ2-6
TGTGCCAGCAGCCGACCCTCCGCCGCCTACGAGCAGTACTTC,CASSRPSAAYEQYF,14,-,-,TRBV11-2,TRBJ2-7
TGTGCCAGCAGCTTATTTCGGGGCGACTCCCAAGAGACCCAGTACTTC,CASSLFRGDSQETQYF,16,-,-,TRBV13,TRBJ2-5
TGCGCCAGCAGTTCTGGACTAGCGGGAGTGTACGAGCAGTACTTC,CASSSGLAGVYEQYF,15,-,TRBD2,TRBV10-2,TRBJ2-7
TGTGCCAGCAGTCCCCTCCGGCGGGTTAGCACAGATACGCAGTATTTT,CASSPLRRVSTDTQYF,16,-,-,TRBV27,TRBJ2-3
TGTGCCAGCAGCTTCGGGAGCGGGAGTACAGATACGCAGTATTTT,CASSFGSGSTDTQYF,15,-,TRBD2,TRBV11-3,TRBJ2-3
TGTGCCAGCAGTTTGAAGGGCAACATCCTCTACGAGCAGTACTTC,CASSLKGNILYEQYF,15,-,-,TRBV27,TRBJ2-7
TGTGCCTGGAGTGTGCAGGGACGGGACTCCTACGAGCAGTACTTC,CAWSVQGRDSYEQYF,15,once,-,TRBV30,TRBJ2-7
TGTGCCAGCAGGGACCATCGACAGGGGAGTCAGCCCCAGCATTTT,CASRDHRQGSQPQHF,15,-,TRBD1,TRBV6-1,TRBJ1-5
TGTGCCAGCAGTTTATACCTCTCGGGGGGAACTGAAGCTTTCTTT,CASSLYLSGGTEAFF,15,-,-,TRBV27,TRBJ1-1
TGCAGCGTCGGGACAGCCTACGAGCAGTACTTC,CSVGTAYEQYF,11,-,TRBD1,TRBV29-1,TRBJ2-7
TGTGCCAGCAGTTTAACCCCCGGGGGACGGACCACAGATACGCAGTATTTT,CASSLTPGGRTTDTQYF,17,-,-,TRBV27,TRBJ2-3
TGTGCCAGCAAAGCGACAGACTCTGGAAACACCATATATTTT,CASKATDSGNTIYF,14,-,-,TRBV2,TRBJ1-3
TGTGCCAGCAGTTTAGTCGGGACCTCAACTAATGAAAAACTGTTTTTT,CASSLVGTSTNEKLFF,16,-,-,TRBV28,TRBJ1-4
TGTGCCAGCAGTGTAGGGGCAGTATCTGAAAAACTGTTTTTT,CASSVGAVSEKLFF,14,-,-,TRBV6-1,TRBJ1-4
TGTGCCAGCTCACCACCGTCTATACAGGACTGGTCGGAGGAGCAGTACTTC,CASSPPSIQDWSEEQYF,17,-,-,TRBV18,TRBJ2-7
TGTGCCAGCAGATTATGGACAGTGCGAAGTAATTCACCCCTCCACTTT,CASRLWTVRSNSPLHF,16,few,-,TRBV2,TRBJ1-6
TGCGCCAGCAGACAGGGGGCTGGTGAAGCTTTCTTT,CASRQGAGEAFF,12,-,TRBD1,TRBV10-2,TRBJ1-1
TGTGCCAGTAGTTACTCGGGGGCAGGGTCGGACGAGCAGTACTTC,CASSYSGAGSDEQYF,15,-,-,TRBV6-5,TRBJ2-7
TGTGCCAGCAGCCAAGACAGGGGGCGTTATGAGCAGTTCTTC,CASSQDRGRYEQFF,14,-,TRBD1,TRBV7-3,TRBJ2-1
TGCAGCGTTCGACAGCCTTATGGCTACACCTTC,CSVRQPYGYTF,11,-,-,TRBV29-1,TRBJ1-2
TGTGCCAGCAGCGTAGGGGAGGTCTATGGCTACACCTTC,CASSVGEVYGYTF,13,-,-,TRBV9,TRBJ1-2
TGTGCCAGCAGCGGGGACAGGAATTCACCCCTCCACTTT,CASSGDRNSPLHF,13,few,TRBD1,TRBV7-3,TRBJ1-6
TGTGCCAGCAGTTTAACCCCTAGCGGGAGGCCGGACATTCAGTACTTC,CASSLTPSGRPDIQYF,16,-,TRBD2,TRBV27,TRBJ2-4
TGTGCCAGCAGAGAAGCCGGGACAGGACTAGATACGCAGTATTTT,CASREAGTGLDTQYF,15,once,TRBD1,TRBV28,TRBJ2-3
TGTGCCAGCAGCTTAAACAGGGGAAGCTATGGCTACACCTTC,CASSLNRGSYGYTF,14,-,TRBD1,TRBV11-2,TRBJ1-2
TGTGCCAGCAGCACCCGGACAGAGGGAAACACCATATATTTT,CASSTRTEGNTIYF,14,-,-,TRBV5-4,TRBJ1-3
TGTGCCTGGAGCCTTGGGTTTCCCGGGGAGCTGTTTTTT,CAWSLGFPGELFF,13,-,-,TRBV30,TRBJ2-2
TGTGCTAGTGGTTCCCACCCTTTGGGAGGGCCCAACACCGGGGAGCTGTTTTTT,CASGSHPLGGPNTGELFF,18,-,TRBD2,TRBV12-5,TRBJ2-2
TGCAGCGTTGAAAAGAGGGAGACCCAGTACTTC,CSVEKRETQYF,11,once,-,TRBV29-1,TRBJ2-5
TGTGCCAGCTCATCGAAGGGAGGGACCTACGAGCAGTACTTC,CASSSKGGTYEQYF,14,-,TRBD2,TRBV18,TRBJ2-7
TGCGCCAGCAGCCCCCGGGACAGTCAGGGGGAGCAGTACTTC,CASSPRDSQGEQYF,14,-,TRBD1,TRBV4-1,TRBJ2-7